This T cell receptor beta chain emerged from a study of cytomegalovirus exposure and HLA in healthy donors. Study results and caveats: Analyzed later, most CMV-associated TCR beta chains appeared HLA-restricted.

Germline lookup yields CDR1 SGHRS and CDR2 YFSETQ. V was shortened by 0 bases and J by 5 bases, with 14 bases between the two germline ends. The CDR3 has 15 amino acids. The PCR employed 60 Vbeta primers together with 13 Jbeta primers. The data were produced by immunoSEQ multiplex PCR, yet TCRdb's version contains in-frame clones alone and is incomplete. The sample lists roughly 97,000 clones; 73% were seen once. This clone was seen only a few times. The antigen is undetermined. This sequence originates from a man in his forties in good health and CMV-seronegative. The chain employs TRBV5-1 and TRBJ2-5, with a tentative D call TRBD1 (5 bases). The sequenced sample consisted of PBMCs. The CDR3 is CASSLGAGMGETQYF. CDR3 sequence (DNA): TGCGCCAGCAGCTTGGGGGCAGGGATGGGGGAGACCCAGTACTTC.